The present T cell receptor beta chain was sequenced within a study of cytomegalovirus exposure and HLA in healthy donors. Deletions cut 0 bases from V and 8 bases from J, with 14 bases between. Germline CDR1 reads SGDLS; CDR2 reads YYNGEE. This CDR3 region has 14 residues. Vbeta (60) and Jbeta (13) primers were used in the PCR. TCRdb keeps only in-frame clones here, not all; method: immunoSEQ multiplex PCR. The table shows 170,000 or so clones, with roughly 73% occurring only once. The TCR comes from a woman under 40 in good health and CMV-seronegative. The gene calls are TRBV9 and TRBJ1-2, with unresolved D. Sequencing used PBMCs. CDR3 loop: CASSVDPRRGGYTF. The CDR3 coding sequence is TGTGCCAGCAGCGTAGATCCGAGAAGAGGAGGCTACACCTTC.